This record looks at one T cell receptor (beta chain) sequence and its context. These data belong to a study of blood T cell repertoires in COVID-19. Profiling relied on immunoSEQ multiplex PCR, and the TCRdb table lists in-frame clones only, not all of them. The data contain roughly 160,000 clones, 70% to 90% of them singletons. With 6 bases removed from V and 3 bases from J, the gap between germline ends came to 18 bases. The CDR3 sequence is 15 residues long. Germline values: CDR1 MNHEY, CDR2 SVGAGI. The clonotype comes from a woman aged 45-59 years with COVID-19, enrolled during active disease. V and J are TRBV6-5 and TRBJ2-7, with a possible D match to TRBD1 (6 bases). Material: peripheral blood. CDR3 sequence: CASRQGRTSSYEQYF. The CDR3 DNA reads TGTGCCAGCAGGCAGGGGAGAACTTCAAGCTACGAGCAGTACTTC.